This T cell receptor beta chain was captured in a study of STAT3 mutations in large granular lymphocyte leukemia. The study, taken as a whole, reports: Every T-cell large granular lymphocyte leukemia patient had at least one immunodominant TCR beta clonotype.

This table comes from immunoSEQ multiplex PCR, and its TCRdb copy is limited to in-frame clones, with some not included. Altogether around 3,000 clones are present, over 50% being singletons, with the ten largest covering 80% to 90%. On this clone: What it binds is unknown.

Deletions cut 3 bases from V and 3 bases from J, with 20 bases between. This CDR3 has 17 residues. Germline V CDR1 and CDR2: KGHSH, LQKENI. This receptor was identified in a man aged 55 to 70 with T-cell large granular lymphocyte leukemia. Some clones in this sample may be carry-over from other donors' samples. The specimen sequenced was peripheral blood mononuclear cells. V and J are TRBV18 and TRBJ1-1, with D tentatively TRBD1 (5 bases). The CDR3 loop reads CASSPTGGPAWYTEAFF. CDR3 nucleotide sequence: TGTGCCAGCTCACCTACAGGCGGCCCTGCGTGGTACACTGAAGCTTTCTTT. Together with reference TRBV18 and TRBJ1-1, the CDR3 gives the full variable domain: NAGVMQNPRHLVRRRGQEARLRCSPMKGHSHVYWYRQLPEEGLKFMVYLQKENIIDESGMPKERFSAEFPKEGPSILRIQQVVRGDSAAYFCASSPTGGPAWYTEAFFGQGTRLTVV.